This TCR beta chain is from a study of response to subunit inactivated influenza vaccine. Study-wide points: The authors offered the suggestion that each seasonal influenza vaccination recruits few new T cells.

This clonotype was seen more than once but under ten times. What it recognizes is unknown. The ends were cut back, 1 base at V and 1 base at J, with 14 bases in the middle. The CDR3 length is 16 residues. TCRdb analysed the RT-PCR reads with MiXCR anew, one entry per CDR3 protein. The table shows hundreds of thousands of distinct CDR3 sequences, with 10% to 12% occurring only once. The same sample was also used in a study of T cells expressing NK-cell markers. That source notes: In generating TCR beta cDNA, 5'RACE template switching with UMIs was used. It was from sorted CD3+CD56+NKG2C+, CD3+CD56+NKG2C- and CD3+CD56-NKG2C+ T cells that TCR beta repertoires came. CD8+ T cells in 5 or 6 donors included dominant NKG2C+ clonotypes at about 1.0-7.5%. These clonotypes also led the CD3+CD56-NKG2C+ fraction in four donors.

This chain uses TRBV12-3 or TRBV12-4 with TRBJ2-7; D not certain. The receptor comes from a middle-aged man who received an inactivated influenza vaccine. This material consisted of PBMCs from blood, taken on the day of vaccination. The CDR3 loop reads CASSLDVGRSSYEQYF. As DNA, the CDR3 is TGTGCCAGCAGTTTAGACGTCGGACGGTCGTCCTACGAGCAGTACTTC.